Given below is one T cell receptor beta chain in context. This sample was taken from a study of blood T cell repertoires in COVID-19. In the study overall: T cells, B-cell-depleted T cells, or PBMCs provided the cDNA or gDNA that served as material.

Using immunoSEQ multiplex PCR, the repertoire was profiled, and TCRdb retains in-frame clones only, with some absent. The table includes under 250,000 clones, about 86% detected once. Specimen: peripheral blood. The receptor was isolated from a man in his forties with active or convalescent COVID-19.

The CDR3 sequence is CASSSKRGIRHGYTF. DNA of the CDR3: TGTGCCAGCAGCTCCAAGAGGGGGATCAGGCATGGCTACACCTTC. The chain is built from TRBV21-1 and TRBJ1-2; TRBD1 is the table's D call and was not checked against the DNA. TRBV21-1 is annotated as a pseudogene. The CDR3 has 15 residues.